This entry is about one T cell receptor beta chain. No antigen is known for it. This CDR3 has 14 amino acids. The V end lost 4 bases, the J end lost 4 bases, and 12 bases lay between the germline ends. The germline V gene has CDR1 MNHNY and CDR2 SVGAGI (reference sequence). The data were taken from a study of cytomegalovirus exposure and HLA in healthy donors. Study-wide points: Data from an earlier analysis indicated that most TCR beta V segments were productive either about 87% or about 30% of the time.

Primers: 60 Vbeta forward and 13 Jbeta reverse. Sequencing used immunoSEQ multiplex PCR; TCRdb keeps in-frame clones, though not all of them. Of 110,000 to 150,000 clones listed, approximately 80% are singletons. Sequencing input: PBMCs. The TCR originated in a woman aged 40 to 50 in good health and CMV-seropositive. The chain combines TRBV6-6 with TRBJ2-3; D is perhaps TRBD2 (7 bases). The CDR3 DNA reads TGTGCCAGCAGTTTGAGGGGGAGGGCAGATACGCAGTATTTT. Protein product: CASSLRGRADTQYF.